This TCR beta chain stems from a study of cytomegalovirus exposure and HLA in healthy donors. Study observations and caveats: Only CMV serostatus was available as immune exposure information.

Details on this clone: Its specificity is not known.

Germline CDR1 reads KGHSH; CDR2 reads LQKENI. The V end lost 0 bases, the J end lost 6 bases, and 4 bases lay between the germline ends. This CDR3 contains 12 residues. PCR primers comprised 60 Vbeta and 13 Jbeta primers. Libraries were prepared by immunoSEQ multiplex PCR; TCRdb keeps only in-frame clonotypes and omits some of them. The sample contains 160,000 or so clones, 60% to 80% of which appear only once. Sequenced material: PBMCs. V usage is TRBV18 and J usage is TRBJ2-3, with D unclear. The receptor's source is a male donor in good health and CMV-seronegative. CDR3 sequence: CASSPPLDTQYF. CDR3 DNA sequence: TGTGCCAGCTCACCACCCTTGGATACGCAGTATTTT.